This T cell receptor (beta chain) was retrieved from a study of blood T cell repertoires in COVID-19. As for the study in general: Samples of COVID-19 (acute and convalescent) were obtained from the United States, Italy and Spain. T cells, B-cell-depleted T cells, or PBMCs provided the cDNA or gDNA that served as material.

Per the study methods: Amplification of reference gene primers was used by the study to estimate nucleated cell counts. Assay used: immunoSEQ multiplex PCR; TCRdb lists only in-frame clones, some missing. V, J and clone size were drawn from that table, and D and trimming were deduced from the DNA. The table has about 36,000 clones, around four fifths seen once; the top ten hold approximately 15%. In germline, CDR1 is SGHTA, CDR2 FQGNSA. The trim removed 5 bases at V and 6 bases at J, leaving 6 bases unmatched. This CDR3 has 15 amino acids. Sequencing used peripheral blood. The receptor's source is a human donor in a cohort sampled during active COVID-19. The rearrangement joins TRBV7-2 to TRBJ2-1; 11 bases are shared with TRBD2. The CDR3 loop is CASSRVAGGPNEQFF. CDR3 DNA: TGTGCCAGCAGCCGCGTAGCGGGGGGGCCCAATGAGCAGTTCTTC.